The entry below describes one T cell receptor (beta chain). The germline CDR1 and CDR2 sequences are MNHNY and SVGAGI (reference sequence). Unmatched junction bases numbered 8, after V lost 4 bases and J lost 5 bases. This CDR3 comprises 16 residues. The data belong to a study of Ad26.COV2.S vaccination and SARS-CoV-2 variants. Repertoires were generated with immunoSEQ multiplex PCR, while TCRdb's copy carries only in-frame clones and drops some. The sample has about 350,000 clones, 92% seen once. The chain couples TRBV6-6 to TRBJ1-2, with 12 bases matching TRBD1. The source of this sequence is a human donor who had recovered from COVID-19. This specimen consisted of peripheral blood, obtained after recovery from COVID-19. The CDR3 nucleotides are TGTGCCAGCAGTTCCGGGGACAGGGGGCTCCCTTATGGCTACACCTTC. Translated: CASSSGDRGLPYGYTF.